Presented here are 12 T cell receptor beta chains from one specimen sequenced in a study of response to subunit inactivated influenza vaccine. TCRdb analysed the RT-PCR reads with MiXCR anew, one entry per CDR3 protein. This sample has a few hundred thousand distinct CDR3 sequences, with 20% to 25% found just once. The material was PBMCs from blood, obtained less than 22 months after vaccination. The receptors were gathered from a man aged 50 to 75 who received an inactivated influenza vaccine.

This clonotype was detected a few times. The chain has TRBV5-4 and TRBJ1-2, with no clear D. In germline, CDR1 is SGHNT, CDR2 YYREEE (reference sequence). The CDR3 has 13 residues. V was cut by 4 bases and J by 6 bases, with 13 bases left in between. In DNA, the CDR3 is TGTGCCAGCAGCCCCCAGGAAGGCGATGGCTACACCTTC. Translating it yields CASSPQEGDGYTF.

This clonotype occurred a few times. V is TRBV28 and J is TRBJ2-3; 10 nucleotides align to TRBD2. The CDR3 covers 18 residues. CDR1 is MDHEN, CDR2 SYDVKM, per germline. V shed 4 bases, J shed 5 bases, and the junction held 15 bases outside the gene matches. The CDR3 DNA is TGTGCCAGCAGTTCCCCCCTTGAAGCGGGGGGGCCGGGAGATACGCAGTATTTT. Protein: CASSSPLEAGGPGDTQYF. The variable domain in full, with the rest retrieved from reference TRBV28 and TRBJ2-3, is DVKVTQSSRYLVKRTGEKVFLECVQDMDHENMFWYRQDPGLGLRLIYFSYDVKMKEKGDIPEGYSVSREKKERFSLILESASTNQTSMYLCASSSPLEAGGPGDTQYFGPGTRLTVL.

The CDR3 loop is CASSGTGTGSPQHF. The CDR3 DNA follows: TGCGCCAGCAGCGGGACCGGGACAGGCTCGCCCCAGCATTTT. The chain recombines TRBV4-1 with TRBJ1-5, with 8 positions matching TRBD1. The CDR3 is made up of 14 amino acids. Germline CDR1 and CDR2: MGHRA and YSYEKL. The V segment lost 5 bases and the J segment 9 bases; nucleotides outside the gene matches: 9.

V usage is TRBV20-1 and J usage is TRBJ2-1, with 11 bases fitting TRBD2. This CDR3 comprises 16 residues. CDR1 DFQATT and CDR2 SNEGSKA come from the germline V gene (reference sequence). J was trimmed by 2 bases and V by 8 bases; bases with no gene match: 11. As DNA, the CDR3 is TGCAGTAGGGCTAGTCGGGGACTAGCGGCCTACAATGAGCAGTTCTTC. Its translation is CSRASRGLAAYNEQFF.

This clonotype was seen a handful of times. The V gene is TRBV27, the J gene TRBJ1-2; D is undetermined. Trimming removed 6 bases at V and 4 bases at J, with 21 bases between. The CDR3 length is 16 residues. Germline loops: CDR1 MNHEY, CDR2 SMNVEV (reference sequence). This CDR3 reads CASRPYEGGKAYGYTF. As DNA, the CDR3 is TGTGCCAGCAGACCCTATGAAGGAGGGAAGGCCTATGGCTACACCTTC.

This clonotype has just one count. This chain connects TRBV24-1 to TRBJ2-5; D is ambiguous. Deletions cut 5 bases from V and 3 bases from J, with 15 bases between. This CDR3 region has 15 residues. Germline CDR1 reads KGHDR; CDR2 reads SFDVKD. CDR3 sequence (DNA): TGTGCCACCAGTGGTTTCACCTCTCGGGAAGAGACCCAGTACTTC. Translating it yields CATSGFTSREETQYF.

The gene calls are TRBV14 and TRBJ2-5; D is tentatively TRBD1 or TRBD2 (6 bases each). The germline CDR1 and CDR2 sequences are SGHDN and FVKESK. This CDR3 spans 15 amino acids. V lost 4 bases and J 3 bases, leaving 15 bases between the germline ends. The CDR3, as DNA: TGTGCCAGCAGCCCGGGGGCTTTTGACAAAGAGACCCAGTACTTC. It encodes CASSPGAFDKETQYF. The variable domain in full, with the rest retrieved from reference TRBV14 and TRBJ2-5, is EAGVTQFPSHSVIEKGQTVTLRCDPISGHDNLYWYRRVMGKEIKFLLHFVKESKQDESGMPNNRFLAERTGGTYSTLKVQPAELEDSGVYFCASSPGAFDKETQYFGPGTRLLVL.

This clonotype was detected only a few times. The chain carries TRBV11-2 and TRBJ1-1; tentative D call: TRBD1 (5 bases). V was cut by 2 bases and J by 0 bases, with 22 bases left in between. The CDR3 is 19 residues long. Germline-derived CDR1 and CDR2 are SGHAT and FQNNGV. The CDR3 here is CASSLSRPGRGDMNTEAFF. CDR3 DNA sequence: TGTGCCAGCAGCTTATCCCGACCGGGGCGGGGGGATATGAACACTGAAGCTTTCTTT. Drawing the rest from reference TRBV11-2 and TRBJ1-1, the complete variable domain is EAGVAQSPRYKIIEKRQSVAFWCNPISGHATLYWYQQILGQGPKLLIQFQNNGVVDDSQLPKDRFSAERLKGVDSTLKIQPAKLEDSAVYLCASSLSRPGRGDMNTEAFFGQGTRLTVV.

This chain joins TRBV20-1 and TRBJ1-2; D unresolved. From germline, CDR1 is DFQATT and CDR2 SNEGSKA (reference sequence). V lost 0 bases, J lost 8 bases, and 16 bases lay in between. There are 14 residues in the CDR3. CDR3 in DNA: TGCAGTGCTAGAGATGGGAAGGGTCCGAGCGGCTACACCTTC. Translation: CSARDGKGPSGYTF.

The gene calls are TRBV12-3 or TRBV12-4 and TRBJ2-2; D unclear. This CDR3 is built from 14 residues. Trimming left V 0 bases short and J 5 bases short, with 7 bases between. The CDR3 loop is CASSLALGTGELFF. CDR3 nucleotide sequence: TGTGCCAGCAGTTTAGCGCTAGGGACCGGGGAGCTGTTTTTT.

The chain uses TRBV12-3 or TRBV12-4 and TRBJ1-1; D remains ambiguous. This CDR3 is 15 amino acids long. The ends were cut back, 7 bases at V and 0 bases at J, with 15 bases in the middle. In DNA, the CDR3 is TGTGCCAGCACCCCAGACGGAGCAGTGAACACTGAAGCTTTCTTT. Translated: CASTPDGAVNTEAFF.

Comment on this clonotype: A read error may be the cause here, since a much bigger clone is one base away. V gene TRBV20-1 combines with J gene TRBJ1-1; TRBD1 matches at 9 bases. From germline, CDR1 is DFQATT and CDR2 SNEGSKA (reference sequence). V trimming: 3 bases; J trimming: 8 bases; junction bases outside the gene matches: 7. This CDR3 contains 13 residues. CDR3 nucleotides: TGCAGTGCTAGTTCGCCGGGACAGGGAGAAGCTTTCTTT. It yields the protein CSASSPGQGEAFF.